This is a list of T cell receptor beta chains from one sample in a study of T-cell memory formation after mild COVID-19. TCRdb processed the 5' RACE reads anew with MiXCR; each CDR3 protein has one entry. The table lists 450,000 or so distinct CDR3 sequences, approximately 23% of them singletons. Material for sequencing was PBMCs or a T cell subset sorted from them (not recorded which). The receptors come from an adult woman who had mild COVID-19 (a few samples of this study predate the infection). Cell type and time point are not known. Both conserved end residues are part of each CDR3. D genes are given only for firm matches. Clone size is stated in some rows and not others, as once, few, many or a class when expanded.

clone_size	v_call	j_call	d_call	cdr3_nt	cdr3_aa
few	TRBV7-8	TRBJ2-7	NA	TGTGCCAGCAGCTTAGAGTACAGGTCGAGCTCCTACGAGCAGTACTTC	CASSLEYRSSSYEQYF
NA	TRBV9	TRBJ2-4	NA	TGTGCCAGTTCGTCGACTACGACTCCAGGTGACATTCAGTACTTC	CASSSTTTPGDIQYF
NA	TRBV7-6	TRBJ2-3	NA	TGTGCCAGCAGCTCCCCGGTCGGGGCAGATACGCAGTATTTT	CASSSPVGADTQYF
NA	TRBV5-1	TRBJ1-1	NA	TGCGCCAGCAGAGGGGCCGGGGACACTGAAGCTTTCTTT	CASRGAGDTEAFF
few	TRBV2	TRBJ2-2	NA	TGTGCCAGCAGCCACCCCCGGGACTGGGGGCGTACGGACACCGGGGAGCTGTTTTTT	CASSHPRDWGRTDTGELFF
few	TRBV5-1	TRBJ2-7	NA	TGCGCCAGCAGCTCGCGCGGTGGGGAATCCTACGAGCAGTACTTC	CASSSRGGESYEQYF
NA	TRBV15	TRBJ1-2	TRBD1	TGTGCCACCAGCAGAACTGGGGACAGCCCCTATGGCTACACCTTC	CATSRTGDSPYGYTF
few	TRBV5-1	TRBJ2-1	NA	TGCGCCAGCAGCTTGCAGGGGTCTTTACAGGGTGAGCAGTTCTTC	CASSLQGSLQGEQFF
NA	TRBV29-1	TRBJ2-7	NA	TGCAGCGTTGAAGCCCCAGTTCTCAATTCCTACGAGCAGTACTTC	CSVEAPVLNSYEQYF
NA	TRBV5-4	TRBJ2-1	TRBD1	TGTGCCAGCAGCTTGGGAGGACAGGGGGATTATGAGCAGTTCTTC	CASSLGGQGDYEQFF
NA	TRBV20-1	TRBJ1-2	TRBD1	TGCAGTGCTAGAGACCGGACAGGGGGCATCTATGGCTACACCTTC	CSARDRTGGIYGYTF
NA	TRBV12-3/TRBV12-4	TRBJ2-7	NA	TGTGCCAGCAGTACGCAAGGGTCGGACAGTCCCTACGAGCAGTACTTC	CASSTQGSDSPYEQYF
NA	TRBV29-1	TRBJ1-2	NA	TGCAGCGTTGAAGATCCCCGGGAGGGTGGCTACACCTTC	CSVEDPREGGYTF
NA	TRBV30	TRBJ1-6	NA	TGTGCCTGGAGTGGGCAGGGAAATTCACCCCTCCACTTT	CAWSGQGNSPLHF
NA	TRBV6-2/TRBV6-3	TRBJ2-2	TRBD2	TGTGCCAGCAGTTACAAACTAGCGGGAAAGGCCGGGGAGCTGTTTTTT	CASSYKLAGKAGELFF
NA	TRBV5-1	TRBJ2-2	TRBD2	TGCGCCAGCAGCTTGGGACTAGCGGGCGACACCGGGGAGCTGTTTTTT	CASSLGLAGDTGELFF
NA	TRBV5-1	TRBJ2-5	NA	TGCGCCAGCAGCTTTTCGGGGTGGGCCACGGAGACCCAGTACTTC	CASSFSGWATETQYF
NA	TRBV4-2	TRBJ1-3	NA	TGTGCCAGCAGCCAAGAGGTAGTGGGGCCCGCCATATATTTT	CASSQEVVGPAIYF
NA	TRBV4-1	TRBJ2-7	TRBD1	TGCGCCAGCAGCCACCCTTCGGGGACAGCCGACAACGAGCAGTACTTC	CASSHPSGTADNEQYF
NA	TRBV12-3/TRBV12-4	TRBJ1-2	TRBD1	TGTGCCAGCAGTTTAGAGACAGGGGGCCGTAACTATGGCTACACCTTC	CASSLETGGRNYGYTF
NA	TRBV27	TRBJ2-1	TRBD2	TGTGCCAGCAGTTCCCCGTTTGGAGCGGGAGTCTCCTACAATGAGCAGTTCTTC	CASSSPFGAGVSYNEQFF
NA	TRBV12-5	TRBJ2-7	NA	TGTGCTAGTGGTTTGGTAATCGGCTCCAACTACGAGCAGTACTTC	CASGLVIGSNYEQYF
NA	TRBV29-1	TRBJ2-1	TRBD2	TGCAGCGTTGTAGGGACTAGCGGGAGTTTCTACAATGAGCAGTTCTTC	CSVVGTSGSFYNEQFF
NA	TRBV3-1	TRBJ1-6	NA	TGTGCCAGCAGCTATGGGGGTTCAGGAAATTCACCCCTCCACTTT	CASSYGGSGNSPLHF
few	TRBV9	TRBJ2-5	TRBD2	TGTGCCAGCAGCGCCAGGACTAGCGGGAGTGAGACCCAGTACTTC	CASSARTSGSETQYF
NA	TRBV20-1	TRBJ1-4	NA	TGCAGTGCTAGAGATTATCAGGGGCGTAATGAAAAACTGTTTTTT	CSARDYQGRNEKLFF
NA	TRBV4-1	TRBJ1-4	TRBD1	TGCGCCAGCAGCCAAGATGCAGAGACAGGGGCTTGGAAACTGTTTTTT	CASSQDAETGAWKLFF
NA	TRBV6-1	TRBJ2-3	TRBD2	TGTGCCACCCAGCGGGAGCCCCCAGATACGCAGTATTTT	CATQREPPDTQYF
NA	TRBV30	TRBJ1-2	NA	TGTGCCTGGAGTGTGGCGCAGGGTGGGGGAAGCGGCTACACCTTC	CAWSVAQGGGSGYTF
few	TRBV10-2	TRBJ2-7	NA	TGCGCCAGCGGGAGCTCCTACGAGCAGTACTTC	CASGSSYEQYF
few	TRBV4-2	TRBJ2-2	NA	TGTGCCAGCAACGACGCAGGCGGGGAGCTGTTTTTT	CASNDAGGELFF
NA	TRBV14	TRBJ2-5	NA	TGTGCCAGCAGCCAAGGGAGCTTTCAGGCCCTTCGGTACTTC	CASSQGSFQALRYF
NA	TRBV7-2	TRBJ2-5	NA	TGTGCCAGCAGCTGGTTGGGGGGCGGCGAAGAGACCCAGTACTTC	CASSWLGGGEETQYF
many	TRBV25-1	TRBJ2-7	TRBD2	TGTGCCAGCGGGACTAGCGGCTACGAGCAGTACTTC	CASGTSGYEQYF
few	TRBV7-6	TRBJ2-5	NA	TGTGCCAGCAGCTTAGCACCTAGCACGAAGGAAGTCCAAGAGACCCAGTACTTC	CASSLAPSTKEVQETQYF
few	TRBV12-3/TRBV12-4	TRBJ1-2	TRBD1	TGTGCCAGCAGACCTCCCGGACAGGGATCGGACTACACCTTC	CASRPPGQGSDYTF
NA	TRBV5-6	TRBJ1-2	TRBD1	TGTGCCAGCAGCTTGGGACGACAGGGGGGCTATGGCTACACCTTC	CASSLGRQGGYGYTF
NA	TRBV12-3/TRBV12-4	TRBJ1-1	NA	TGTGCCAGCAGTTTGGCGGCCGGGGCTTTCTTT	CASSLAAGAFF
NA	TRBV5-1	TRBJ1-6	NA	TGCGCCAGCATGACGGGAGATAATTCACCCCTCCACTTT	CASMTGDNSPLHF
NA	TRBV12-3/TRBV12-4	TRBJ2-3	TRBD1	TGTGCCAGCACCTTCCCCCGGGACAGGGTCACAGATACGCAGTATTTT	CASTFPRDRVTDTQYF
NA	TRBV4-3	TRBJ2-3	NA	TGCGCCAGCAGCCAAGATATCGCGGGGAGCACAGATACGCAGTATTTT	CASSQDIAGSTDTQYF